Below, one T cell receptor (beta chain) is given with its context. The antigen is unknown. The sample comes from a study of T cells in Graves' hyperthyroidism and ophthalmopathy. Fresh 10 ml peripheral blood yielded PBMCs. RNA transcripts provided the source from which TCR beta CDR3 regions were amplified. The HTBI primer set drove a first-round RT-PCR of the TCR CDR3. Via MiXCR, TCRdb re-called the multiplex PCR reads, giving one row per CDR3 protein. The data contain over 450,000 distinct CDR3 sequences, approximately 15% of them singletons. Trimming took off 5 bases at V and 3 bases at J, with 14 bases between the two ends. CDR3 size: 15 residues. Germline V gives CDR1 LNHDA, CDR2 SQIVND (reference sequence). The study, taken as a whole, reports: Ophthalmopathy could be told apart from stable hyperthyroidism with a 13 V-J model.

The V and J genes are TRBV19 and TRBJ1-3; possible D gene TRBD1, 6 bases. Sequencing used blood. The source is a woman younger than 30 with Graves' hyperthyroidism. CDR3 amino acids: CASSSSGAVGNTIYF. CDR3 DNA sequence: TGTGCCAGTAGTTCATCGGGGGCAGTTGGAAACACCATATATTTT. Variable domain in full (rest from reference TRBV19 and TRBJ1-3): DGGITQSPKYLFRKEGQNVTLSCEQNLNHDAMYWYRQDPGQGLRLIYYSQIVNDFQKGDIAEGYSVSREKKESFPLTVTSAQKNPTAFYLCASSSSGAVGNTIYFGEGSWLTVV.